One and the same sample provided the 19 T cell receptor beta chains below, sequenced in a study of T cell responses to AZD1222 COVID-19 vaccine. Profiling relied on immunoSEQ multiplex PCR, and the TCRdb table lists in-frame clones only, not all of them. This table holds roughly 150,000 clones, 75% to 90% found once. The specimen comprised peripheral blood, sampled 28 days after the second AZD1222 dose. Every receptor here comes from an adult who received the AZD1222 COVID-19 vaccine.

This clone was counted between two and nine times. CDR3: CASSLPRGASYEQYF. The CDR3 region has the DNA TGTGCCAGCAGTTTACCCAGGGGGGCCTCCTACGAGCAGTACTTC. V usage is TRBV28 and J usage is TRBJ2-7, with a weak D call TRBD1 (7 bases). Trimming shortened V by 2 bases and J by 0 bases, and 11 bases separated the two germline ends. CDR1 and CDR2 from the germline V gene are MDHEN and SYDVKM. The CDR3 is made up of 15 amino acids.

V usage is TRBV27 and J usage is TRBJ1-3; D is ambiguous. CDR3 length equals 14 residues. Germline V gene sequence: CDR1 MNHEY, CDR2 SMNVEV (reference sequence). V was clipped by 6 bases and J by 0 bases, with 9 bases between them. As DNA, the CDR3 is TGTGCCAGCAGCATCACTCACTCTGGAAACACCATATATTTT. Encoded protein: CASSITHSGNTIYF.

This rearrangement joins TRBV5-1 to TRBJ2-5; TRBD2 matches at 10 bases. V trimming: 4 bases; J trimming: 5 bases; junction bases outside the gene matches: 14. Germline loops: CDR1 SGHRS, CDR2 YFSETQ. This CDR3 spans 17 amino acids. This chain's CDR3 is CASSPISSGRGRETQYF. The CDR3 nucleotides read TGCGCCAGCAGCCCGATCTCTAGCGGGAGAGGTCGGGAGACCCAGTACTTC.

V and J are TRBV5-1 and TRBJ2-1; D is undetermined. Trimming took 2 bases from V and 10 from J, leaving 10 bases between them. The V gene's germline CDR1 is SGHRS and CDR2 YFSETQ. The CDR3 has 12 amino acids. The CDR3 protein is CASSLSAREQFF. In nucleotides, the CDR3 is TGCGCCAGCAGCTTAAGTGCTCGCGAGCAGTTCTTC.

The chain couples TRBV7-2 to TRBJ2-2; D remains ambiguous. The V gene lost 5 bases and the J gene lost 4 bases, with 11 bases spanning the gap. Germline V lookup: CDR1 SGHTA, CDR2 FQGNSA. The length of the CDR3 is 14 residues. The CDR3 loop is CASSPTKITGELFF. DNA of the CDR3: TGTGCCAGCAGCCCGACGAAGATCACCGGGGAGCTGTTTTTT.

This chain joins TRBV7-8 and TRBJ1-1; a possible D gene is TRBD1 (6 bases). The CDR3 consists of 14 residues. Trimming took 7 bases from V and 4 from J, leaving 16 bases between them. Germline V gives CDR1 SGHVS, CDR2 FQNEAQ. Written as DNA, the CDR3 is TGTGCCAGCACCATGGGGGGGGCGGGCACTGAAGCTTTCTTT. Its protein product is CASTMGGAGTEAFF.

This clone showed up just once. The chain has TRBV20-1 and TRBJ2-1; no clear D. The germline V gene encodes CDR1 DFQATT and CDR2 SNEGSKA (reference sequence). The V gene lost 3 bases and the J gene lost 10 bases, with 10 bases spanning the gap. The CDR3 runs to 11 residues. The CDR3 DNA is TGCAGTGCTAGCTTACTTAAGGAGCAGTTCTTC. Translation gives CSASLLKEQFF.

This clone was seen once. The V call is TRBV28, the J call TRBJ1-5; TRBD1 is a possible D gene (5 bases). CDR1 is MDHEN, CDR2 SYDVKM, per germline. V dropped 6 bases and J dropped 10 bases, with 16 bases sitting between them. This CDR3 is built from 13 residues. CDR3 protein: CASSLRGFGPQHF. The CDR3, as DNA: TGTGCCAGCAGCCTTCGGGGGTTTGGACCCCAGCATTTT.

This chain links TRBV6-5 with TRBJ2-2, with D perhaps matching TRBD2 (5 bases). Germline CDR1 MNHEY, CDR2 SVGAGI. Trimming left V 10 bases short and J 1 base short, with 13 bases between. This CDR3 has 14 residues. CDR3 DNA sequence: TGTGCCACCTCTCGGACTTGGAACACCGGGGAGCTGTTTTTT. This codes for CATSRTWNTGELFF.

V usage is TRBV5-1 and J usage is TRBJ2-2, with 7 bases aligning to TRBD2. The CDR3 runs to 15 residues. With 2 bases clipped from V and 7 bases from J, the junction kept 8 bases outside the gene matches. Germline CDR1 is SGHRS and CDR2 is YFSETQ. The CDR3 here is CASSLSGTLDGELFF. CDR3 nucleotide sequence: TGCGCCAGCAGCTTAAGCGGGACTCTAGACGGGGAGCTGTTTTTT. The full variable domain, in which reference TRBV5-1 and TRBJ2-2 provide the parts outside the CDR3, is KAGVTQTPRYLIKTRGQQVTLSCSPISGHRSVSWYQQTPGQGLQFLFEYFSETQRNKGNFPGRFSGRQFSNSRSEMNVSTLELGDSALYLCASSLSGTLDGELFFGEGSRLTVL.

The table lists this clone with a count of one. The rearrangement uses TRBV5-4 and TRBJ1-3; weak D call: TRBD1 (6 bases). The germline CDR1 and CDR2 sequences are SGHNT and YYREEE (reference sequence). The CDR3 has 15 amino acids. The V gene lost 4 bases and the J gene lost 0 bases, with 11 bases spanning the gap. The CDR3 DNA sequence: TGTGCCAGCAGCCGGACAGCAGACTCTGGAAACACCATATATTTT. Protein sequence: CASSRTADSGNTIYF.

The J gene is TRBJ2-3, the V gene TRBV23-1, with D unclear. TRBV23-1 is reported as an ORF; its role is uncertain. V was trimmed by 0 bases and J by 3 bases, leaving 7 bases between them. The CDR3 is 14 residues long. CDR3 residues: CASSQSPRTDTQYF. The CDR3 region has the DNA TGCGCCAGCAGTCAATCACCCCGGACAGATACGCAGTATTTT.

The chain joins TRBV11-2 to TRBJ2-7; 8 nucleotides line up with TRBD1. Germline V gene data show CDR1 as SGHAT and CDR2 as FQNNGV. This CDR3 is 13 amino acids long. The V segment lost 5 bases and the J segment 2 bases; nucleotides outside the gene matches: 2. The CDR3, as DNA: TGTGCCAGCAGCAGGGGACAGGCCTACGAGCAGTACTTC. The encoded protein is CASSRGQAYEQYF.

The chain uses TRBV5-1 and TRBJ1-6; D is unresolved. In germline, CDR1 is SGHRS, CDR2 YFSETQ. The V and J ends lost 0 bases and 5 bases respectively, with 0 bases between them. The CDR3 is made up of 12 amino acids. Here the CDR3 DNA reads TGCGCCAGCAGCTTGGATAATTCACCCCTCCACTTT. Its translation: CASSLDNSPLHF.

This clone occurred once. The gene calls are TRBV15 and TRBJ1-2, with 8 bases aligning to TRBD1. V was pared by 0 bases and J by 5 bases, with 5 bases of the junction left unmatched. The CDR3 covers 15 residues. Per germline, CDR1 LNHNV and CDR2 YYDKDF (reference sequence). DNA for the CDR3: TGTGCCACCAGCAGAGATCCAGGGGGCGGGTATGGCTACACCTTC. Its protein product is CATSRDPGGGYGYTF.

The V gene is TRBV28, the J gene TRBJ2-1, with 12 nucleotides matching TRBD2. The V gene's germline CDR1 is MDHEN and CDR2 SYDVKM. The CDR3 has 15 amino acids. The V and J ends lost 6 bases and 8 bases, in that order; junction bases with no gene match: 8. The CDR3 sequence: CASSPSGRAVYEQFF. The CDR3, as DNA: TGTGCCAGCAGCCCTAGCGGGAGGGCCGTGTATGAGCAGTTCTTC.

The CDR3 is CASSSRGGARETQYF. The CDR3 DNA follows: TGTGCCAGCAGCTCAAGGGGCGGGGCCCGGGAGACCCAGTACTTC. The genes are TRBV7-2 and TRBJ2-5, with D perhaps matching TRBD2 (6 bases). Trimming left V 4 bases short and J 5 bases short, with 17 bases between. The V gene's germline CDR1 is SGHTA and CDR2 FQGNSA. The CDR3 spans 15 residues.

The CDR3 region has the DNA TGTGCCAGCAGCTTAGCCTTAGGGGGCGACTATGGCTACACCTTC. It specifies CASSLALGGDYGYTF. V and J are TRBV7-8 and TRBJ1-2, with TRBD1 matching 7 bases. Germline V gene data show CDR1 as SGHVS and CDR2 as FQNEAQ. CDR3 length: 15 amino acids. With 0 bases clipped from V and 3 bases from J, the junction kept 4 bases outside the gene matches.

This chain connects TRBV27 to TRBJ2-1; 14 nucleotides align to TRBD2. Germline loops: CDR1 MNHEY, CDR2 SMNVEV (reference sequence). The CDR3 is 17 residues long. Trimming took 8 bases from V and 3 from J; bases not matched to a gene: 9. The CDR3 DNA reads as TGTGCCAGCCGGACTAGCGGGAGGACCCACCTCTACAATGAGCAGTTCTTC. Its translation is CASRTSGRTHLYNEQFF.